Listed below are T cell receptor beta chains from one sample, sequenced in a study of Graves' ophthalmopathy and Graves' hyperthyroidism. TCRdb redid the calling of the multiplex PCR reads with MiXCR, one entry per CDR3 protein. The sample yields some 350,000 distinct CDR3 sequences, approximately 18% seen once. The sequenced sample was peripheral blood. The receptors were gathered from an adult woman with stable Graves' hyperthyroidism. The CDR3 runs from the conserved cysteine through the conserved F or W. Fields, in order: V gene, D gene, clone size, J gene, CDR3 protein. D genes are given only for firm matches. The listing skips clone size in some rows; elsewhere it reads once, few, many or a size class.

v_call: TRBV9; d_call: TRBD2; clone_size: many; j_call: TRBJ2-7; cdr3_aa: CASSPGLARTYEQYF
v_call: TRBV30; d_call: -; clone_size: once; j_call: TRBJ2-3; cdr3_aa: CASWTGRTDTQYF
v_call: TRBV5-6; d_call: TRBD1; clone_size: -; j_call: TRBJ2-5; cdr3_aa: CASSSLGTGGLFLGETQYF
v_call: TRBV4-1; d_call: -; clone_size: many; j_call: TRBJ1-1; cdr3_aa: CASSPPDREAFF
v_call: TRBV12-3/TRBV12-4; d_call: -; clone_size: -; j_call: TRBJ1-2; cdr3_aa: CASSLGVAGYTF
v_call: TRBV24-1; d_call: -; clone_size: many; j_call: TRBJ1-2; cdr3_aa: CATSERKGQGLYGYTF
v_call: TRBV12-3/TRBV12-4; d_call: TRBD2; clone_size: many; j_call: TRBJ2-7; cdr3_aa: CATARGGEEQYF
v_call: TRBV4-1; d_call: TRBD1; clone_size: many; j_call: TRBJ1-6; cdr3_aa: CASSQDDRGGSPLHF
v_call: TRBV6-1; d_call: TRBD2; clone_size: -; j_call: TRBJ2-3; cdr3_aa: CASSENTSGTDTQYF
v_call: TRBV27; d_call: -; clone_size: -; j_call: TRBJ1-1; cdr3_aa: CASSRRTMNTEAFF
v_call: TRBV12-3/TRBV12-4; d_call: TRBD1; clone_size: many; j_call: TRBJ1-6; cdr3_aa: CASSHMTGVDSPLHF
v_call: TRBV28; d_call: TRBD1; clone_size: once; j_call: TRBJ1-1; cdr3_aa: CASSPHRQGNTEAFF
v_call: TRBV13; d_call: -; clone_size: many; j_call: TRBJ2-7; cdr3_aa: CASSQRTKTYEQYF
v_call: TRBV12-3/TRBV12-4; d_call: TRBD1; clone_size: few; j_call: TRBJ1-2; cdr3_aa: CASRYRGGGYTF
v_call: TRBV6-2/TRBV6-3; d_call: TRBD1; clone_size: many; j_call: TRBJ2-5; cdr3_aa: CASSYRQGLEETQYF
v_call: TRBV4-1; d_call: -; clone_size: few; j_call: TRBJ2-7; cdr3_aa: CASSHRLTGAYEQYF
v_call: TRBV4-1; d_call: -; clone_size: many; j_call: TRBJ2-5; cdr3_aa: CASSQGGVSGTGTQYF
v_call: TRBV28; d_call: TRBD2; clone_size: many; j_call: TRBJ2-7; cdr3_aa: CASTLPGLAGGDEQYF
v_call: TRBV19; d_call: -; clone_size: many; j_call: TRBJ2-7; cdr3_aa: CASSWEGTYEQYF
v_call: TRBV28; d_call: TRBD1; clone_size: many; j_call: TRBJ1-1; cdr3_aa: CASSPPRQGRKNEAFF
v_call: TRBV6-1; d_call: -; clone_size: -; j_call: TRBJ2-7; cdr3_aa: CASRDKDRYSYEQYF
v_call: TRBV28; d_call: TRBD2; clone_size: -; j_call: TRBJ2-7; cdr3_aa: CASSQGLAGRQYF
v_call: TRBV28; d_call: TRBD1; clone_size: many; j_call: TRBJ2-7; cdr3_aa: CASNIPGQGYEQYF
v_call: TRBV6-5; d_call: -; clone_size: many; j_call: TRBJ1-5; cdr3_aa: CASSYRAGWAQPQHF
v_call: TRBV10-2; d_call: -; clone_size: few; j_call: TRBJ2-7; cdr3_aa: CASSESTRDEQYF
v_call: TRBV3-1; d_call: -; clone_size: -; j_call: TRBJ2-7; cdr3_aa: CASSQSGGLPFNTYEQYF
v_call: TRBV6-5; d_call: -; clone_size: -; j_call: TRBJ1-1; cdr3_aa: CASSYGPDVGEAFF
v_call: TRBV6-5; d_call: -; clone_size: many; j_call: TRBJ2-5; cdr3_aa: CASRIARDQETQYF
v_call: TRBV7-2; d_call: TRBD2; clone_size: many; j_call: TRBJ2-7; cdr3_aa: CASSLGRTSGRSYEQYF
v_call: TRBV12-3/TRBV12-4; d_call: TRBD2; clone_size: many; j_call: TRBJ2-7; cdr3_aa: CASSLVGSGSSYEQYF
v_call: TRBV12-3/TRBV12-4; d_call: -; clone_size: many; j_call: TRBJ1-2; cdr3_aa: CASSTFGKGYGYTF
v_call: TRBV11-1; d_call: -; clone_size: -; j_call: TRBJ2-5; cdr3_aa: CASSASGVIKTQYF
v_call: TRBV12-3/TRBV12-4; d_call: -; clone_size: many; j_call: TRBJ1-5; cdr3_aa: CASSLRLVGQRYSNQPQHF
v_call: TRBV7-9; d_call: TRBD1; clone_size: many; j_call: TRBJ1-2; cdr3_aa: CASSKDRRDGYTF
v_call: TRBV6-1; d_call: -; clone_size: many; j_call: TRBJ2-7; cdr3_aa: CASSSMGMYYEQYF
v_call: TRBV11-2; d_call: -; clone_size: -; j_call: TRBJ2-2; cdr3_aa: CASSLAWENTGELFF
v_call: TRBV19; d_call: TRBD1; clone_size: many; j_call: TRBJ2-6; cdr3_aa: CASSSWTGGFGANVLTF
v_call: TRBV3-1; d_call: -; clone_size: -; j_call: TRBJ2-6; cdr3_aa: CASSQARGTGANVLTF
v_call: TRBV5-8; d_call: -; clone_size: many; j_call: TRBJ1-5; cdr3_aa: CASSLRSGGDQPQHF
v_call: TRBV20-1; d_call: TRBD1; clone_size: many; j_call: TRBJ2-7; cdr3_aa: CSATGQSSSYEQYF
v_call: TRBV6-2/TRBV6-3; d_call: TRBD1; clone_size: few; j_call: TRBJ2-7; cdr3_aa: CASTGQGKDEQYF
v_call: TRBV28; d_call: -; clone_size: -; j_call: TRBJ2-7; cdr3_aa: CASSWGKGRYF
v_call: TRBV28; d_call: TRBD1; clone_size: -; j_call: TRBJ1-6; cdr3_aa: CASRGQGYIRSYNSPLHF
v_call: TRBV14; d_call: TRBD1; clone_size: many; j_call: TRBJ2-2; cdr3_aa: CARTDRTPHRTGELFF
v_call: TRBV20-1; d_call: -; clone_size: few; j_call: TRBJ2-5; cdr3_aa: CSAGTAGIQETQYF
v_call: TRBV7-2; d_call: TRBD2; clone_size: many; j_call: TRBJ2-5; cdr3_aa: CASRRAGVETQYF
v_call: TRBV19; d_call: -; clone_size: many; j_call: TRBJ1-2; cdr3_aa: CASSDTGNNYGYTF
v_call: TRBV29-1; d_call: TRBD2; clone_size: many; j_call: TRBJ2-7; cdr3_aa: CSVGGGTSYEQYF
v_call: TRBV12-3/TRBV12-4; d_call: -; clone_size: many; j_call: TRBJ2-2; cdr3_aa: CASSLQQGGTGELFF
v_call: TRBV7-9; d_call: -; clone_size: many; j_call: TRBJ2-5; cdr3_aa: CASSHGQNEQETQYF
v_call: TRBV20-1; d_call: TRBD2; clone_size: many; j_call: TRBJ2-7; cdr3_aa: CSAPNSGRGVYEQYF
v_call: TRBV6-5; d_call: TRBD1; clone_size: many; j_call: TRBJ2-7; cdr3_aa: CASSHAGTGVYEQYF
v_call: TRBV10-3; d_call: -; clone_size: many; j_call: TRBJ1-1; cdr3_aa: CATRQQPTFMNTEAFF